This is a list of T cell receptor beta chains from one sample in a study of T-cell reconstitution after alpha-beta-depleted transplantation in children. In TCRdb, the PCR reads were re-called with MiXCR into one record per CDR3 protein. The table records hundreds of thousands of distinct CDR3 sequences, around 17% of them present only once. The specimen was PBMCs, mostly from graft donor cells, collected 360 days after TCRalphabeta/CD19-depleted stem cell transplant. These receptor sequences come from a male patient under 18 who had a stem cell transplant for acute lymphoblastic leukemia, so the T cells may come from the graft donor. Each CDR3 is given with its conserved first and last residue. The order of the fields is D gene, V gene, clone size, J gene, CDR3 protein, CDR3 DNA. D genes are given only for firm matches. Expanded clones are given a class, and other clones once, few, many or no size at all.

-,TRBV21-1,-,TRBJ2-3,CASSNVSLAGVRGHTDTQYF,TGTGCCAGCAGCAACGTCAGTCTAGCGGGAGTACGGGGACACACAGATACGCAGTATTTT
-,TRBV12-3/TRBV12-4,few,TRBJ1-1,CASSLLFRRNAFF,TGTGCCAGCAGTTTATTGTTCAGGAGGAACGCTTTCTTT
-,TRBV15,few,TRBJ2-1,CATSREGRWTLSGNEQFF,TGTGCCACCAGCAGAGAAGGAAGGTGGACCCTTTCGGGGAATGAGCAGTTCTTC
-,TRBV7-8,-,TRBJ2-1,CASSFGEDPYNEQFF,TGTGCCAGCAGCTTCGGGGAGGACCCCTACAATGAGCAGTTCTTC
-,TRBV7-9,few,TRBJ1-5,CASSPLYSNQPQHF,TGTGCCAGCAGCCCCTTATATAGCAATCAGCCCCAGCATTTT
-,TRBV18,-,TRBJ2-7,CASSPGTAFEQYF,TGTGCCAGCTCACCCGGGACCGCATTCGAGCAGTACTTC
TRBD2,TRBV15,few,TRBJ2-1,CATSRALHLAVEQFF,TGTGCCACCAGCAGGGCCCTTCACCTAGCGGTCGAGCAGTTCTTC
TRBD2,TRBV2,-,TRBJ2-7,CASKSRLAGDFSYEQYF,TGTGCCAGCAAGTCCCGACTAGCGGGAGATTTCTCCTACGAGCAGTACTTC
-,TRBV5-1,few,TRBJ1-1,CASSLAKNRASMNTEAFF,TGCGCCAGCAGCTTGGCAAAAAACAGGGCATCCATGAACACTGAAGCTTTCTTT
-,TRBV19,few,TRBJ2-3,CASSTRATATDTQYF,TGTGCCAGTAGTACTCGGGCGACTGCGACAGATACGCAGTATTTT
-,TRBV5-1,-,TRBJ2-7,CASSPLSPAAYEQYF,TGCGCCAGCAGTCCCCTTTCGCCAGCTGCCTACGAGCAGTACTTC
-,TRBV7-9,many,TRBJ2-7,CASSLHGVSYEQYF,TGTGCCAGCAGCTTACACGGGGTATCCTACGAGCAGTACTTC
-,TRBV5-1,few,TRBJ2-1,CASSTEGGGRSYNEQFF,TGCGCCAGCAGCACTGAAGGGGGAGGAAGGTCCTACAATGAGCAGTTCTTC
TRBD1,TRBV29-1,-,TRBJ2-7,CSVSDRGYEQYF,TGCAGCGTCTCGGACAGGGGGTACGAGCAGTACTTC
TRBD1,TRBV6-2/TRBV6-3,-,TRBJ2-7,CASSYGGTGGYEQYF,TGTGCCAGCAGTTACGGCGGGACAGGGGGTTACGAGCAGTACTTC
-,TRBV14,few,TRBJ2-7,CASSHYIYEQYF,TGTGCCAGCAGCCACTACATCTACGAGCAGTACTTC
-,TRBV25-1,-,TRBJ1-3,CASSDPRGNTIYF,TGTGCCAGCAGTGACCCTCGTGGAAACACCATATATTTT
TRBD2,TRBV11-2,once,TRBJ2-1,CASSLGSPSGRLSSYNEQFF,TGTGCCAGCAGCTTAGGGAGTCCTAGCGGGAGATTATCGTCCTACAATGAGCAGTTCTTC
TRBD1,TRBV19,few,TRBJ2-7,CASSVRDRANEQYF,TGTGCCAGTAGTGTCCGGGACAGGGCGAACGAGCAGTACTTC
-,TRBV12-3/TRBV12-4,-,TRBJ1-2,CASSLVRADYGYTF,TGTGCCAGCAGTTTGGTCAGGGCGGACTATGGCTACACCTTC
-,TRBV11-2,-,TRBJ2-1,CASSRLTGRVNEQFF,TGTGCCAGCAGCCGATTAACGGGAAGGGTCAATGAGCAGTTCTTC
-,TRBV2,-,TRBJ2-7,CASSEYGLAVYEQYF,TGTGCCAGCAGCGAATACGGACTGGCCGTCTACGAGCAGTACTTC
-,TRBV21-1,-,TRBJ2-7,CASSSRLAGYYEQYF,TGTGCCAGCAGCAGTCGGCTAGCGGGGTACTACGAGCAGTACTTC
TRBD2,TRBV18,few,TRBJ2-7,CASSPWAGEVDEQYF,TGTGCCAGCTCACCCTGGGCGGGAGAGGTCGACGAGCAGTACTTC
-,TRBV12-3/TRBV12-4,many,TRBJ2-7,CASSLFPTYEQYF,TGTGCCAGCAGTTTGTTCCCAACCTACGAGCAGTACTTC
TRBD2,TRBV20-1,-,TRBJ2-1,CSARPWTSGLGNEQFF,TGCAGTGCTAGACCCTGGACTAGCGGCTTAGGAAATGAGCAGTTCTTC
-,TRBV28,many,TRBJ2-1,CASSFHYNEQFF,TGTGCCAGCAGTTTTCACTACAATGAGCAGTTCTTC
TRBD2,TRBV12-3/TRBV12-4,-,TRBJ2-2,CAATGTSDTGELFF,TGTGCAGCAACCGGGACTAGCGACACCGGGGAGCTGTTTTTT
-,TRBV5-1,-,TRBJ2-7,CASSLARQTYEHYF,TGCGCCAGCAGCTTGGCCCGGCAAACCTACGAGCACTACTTC
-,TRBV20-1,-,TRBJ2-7,CSAVRWGQPSYEQYF,TGCAGTGCTGTCCGTTGGGGGCAGCCAAGCTACGAGCAGTACTTC
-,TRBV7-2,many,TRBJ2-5,CASSFDRPETQYF,TGTGCCAGCAGCTTCGATAGACCAGAGACCCAGTACTTC
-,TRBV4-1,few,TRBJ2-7,CASSQERTRSYEQYF,TGCGCCAGCAGCCAAGAGCGGACTCGGTCCTACGAGCAGTACTTC
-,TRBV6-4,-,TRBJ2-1,CASRGVGMNEQFF,TGTGCCTCCAGGGGAGTTGGTATGAATGAGCAGTTCTTC
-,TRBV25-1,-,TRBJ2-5,CASSDSRGTETQYF,TGTGCCAGCAGTGACTCCAGGGGGACTGAGACCCAGTACTTC
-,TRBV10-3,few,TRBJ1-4,CAISRTSEKLFF,TGTGCCATCAGTCGGACGAGCGAAAAACTGTTTTTT
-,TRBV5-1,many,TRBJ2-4,CASSLVLAAAKNIQYF,TGCGCCAGCAGCTTGGTGTTGGCGGCAGCCAAAAACATTCAGTACTTC
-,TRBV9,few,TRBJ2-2,CASSVGGQGWELFF,TGTGCCAGCAGCGTAGGAGGCCAGGGGTGGGAGCTGTTTTTT
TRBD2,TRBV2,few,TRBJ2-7,CASSQRSGRSYEQYF,TGTGCCAGCAGTCAACGAAGCGGGAGGAGTTACGAGCAGTACTTC
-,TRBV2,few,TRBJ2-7,CAGGHLSSYEQYF,TGTGCCGGGGGACACTTAAGCTCCTACGAGCAGTACTTC
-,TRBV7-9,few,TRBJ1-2,CASSLEVGGPGYTF,TGTGCCAGCAGCTTAGAGGTTGGCGGGCCGGGCTACACCTTC
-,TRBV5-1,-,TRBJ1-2,CASSLAEVLDGYTF,TGCGCCAGCAGCTTGGCCGAGGTTCTTGATGGCTACACCTTC
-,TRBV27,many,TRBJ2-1,CASSYRANSYNEQFF,TGTGCCAGCAGTTACAGGGCGAATTCCTACAATGAGCAGTTCTTC